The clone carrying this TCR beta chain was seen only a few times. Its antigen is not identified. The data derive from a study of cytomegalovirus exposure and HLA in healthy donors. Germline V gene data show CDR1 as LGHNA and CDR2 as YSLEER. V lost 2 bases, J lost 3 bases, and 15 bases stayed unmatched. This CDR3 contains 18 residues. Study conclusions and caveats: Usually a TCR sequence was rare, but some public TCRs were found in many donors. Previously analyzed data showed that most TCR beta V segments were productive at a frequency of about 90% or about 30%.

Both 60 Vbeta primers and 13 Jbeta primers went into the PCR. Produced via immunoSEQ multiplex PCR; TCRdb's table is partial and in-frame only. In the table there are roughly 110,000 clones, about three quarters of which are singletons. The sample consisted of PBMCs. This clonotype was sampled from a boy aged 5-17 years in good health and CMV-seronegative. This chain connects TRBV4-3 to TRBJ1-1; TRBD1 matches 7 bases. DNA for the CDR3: TGCGCCAGCAGCCAAACAGGGGACGGAGGAATCCTGGACACTGAAGCTTTCTTT. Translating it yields CASSQTGDGGILDTEAFF.